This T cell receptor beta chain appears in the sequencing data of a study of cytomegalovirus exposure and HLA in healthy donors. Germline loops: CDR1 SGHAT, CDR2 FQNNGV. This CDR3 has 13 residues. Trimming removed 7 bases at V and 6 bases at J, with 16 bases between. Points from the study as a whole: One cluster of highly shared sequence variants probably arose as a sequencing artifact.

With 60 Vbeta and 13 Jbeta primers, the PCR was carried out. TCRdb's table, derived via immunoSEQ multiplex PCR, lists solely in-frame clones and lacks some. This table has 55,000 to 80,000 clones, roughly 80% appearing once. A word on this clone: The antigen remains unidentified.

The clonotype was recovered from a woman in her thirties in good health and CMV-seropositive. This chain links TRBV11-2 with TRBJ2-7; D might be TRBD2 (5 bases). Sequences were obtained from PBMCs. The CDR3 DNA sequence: TGTGCCAGCACCGAAACGGGGTTCCGCGAGCAGTACTTC. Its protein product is CASTETGFREQYF.